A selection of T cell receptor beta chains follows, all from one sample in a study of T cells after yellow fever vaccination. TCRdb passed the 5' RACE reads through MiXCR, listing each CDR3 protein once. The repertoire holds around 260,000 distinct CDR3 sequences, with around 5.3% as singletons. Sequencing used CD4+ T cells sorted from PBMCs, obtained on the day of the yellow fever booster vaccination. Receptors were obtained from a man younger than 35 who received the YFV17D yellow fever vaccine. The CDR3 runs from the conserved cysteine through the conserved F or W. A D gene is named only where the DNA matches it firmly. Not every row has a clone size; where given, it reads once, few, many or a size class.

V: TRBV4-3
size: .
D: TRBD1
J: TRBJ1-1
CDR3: CASSTRTGPTEAFF
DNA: TGCGCCAGCAGCACCCGGACAGGGCCCACTGAAGCTTTCTTT

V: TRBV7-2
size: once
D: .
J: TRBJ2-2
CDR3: CASSSPGDWNTGELFF
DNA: TGTGCCAGCAGCTCCCCAGGGGACTGGAACACCGGGGAGCTGTTTTTT

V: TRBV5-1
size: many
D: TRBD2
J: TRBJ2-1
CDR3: CASSSSTSGANNEQFF
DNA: TGCGCCAGCAGCTCCTCTACTAGCGGGGCAAACAATGAGCAGTTCTTC

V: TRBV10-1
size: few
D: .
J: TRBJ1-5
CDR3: CASSETRQPQHF
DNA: TGCGCCAGCAGTGAGACCCGGCAGCCCCAGCATTTT

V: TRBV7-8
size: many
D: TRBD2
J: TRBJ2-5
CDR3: CASSPRETSSYQETQYF
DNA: TGTGCCAGCAGTCCCCGAGAGACTAGCTCGTACCAAGAGACCCAGTACTTC

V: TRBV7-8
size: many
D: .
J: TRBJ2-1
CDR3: CVARGLGTYNEQFF
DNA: TGTGTCGCCCGCGGTTTGGGGACCTACAATGAGCAGTTCTTC

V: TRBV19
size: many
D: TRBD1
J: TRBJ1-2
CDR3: CASSPDRVYGYTF
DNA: TGTGCCAGTAGTCCTGACAGGGTCTATGGCTACACCTTC

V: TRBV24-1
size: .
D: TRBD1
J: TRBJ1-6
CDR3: CATSEGDSRRGSPLHF
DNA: TGTGCCACCAGTGAGGGGGACAGCCGACGGGGTTCACCCCTCCACTTT

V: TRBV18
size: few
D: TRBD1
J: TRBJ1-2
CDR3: CASSPGTENYGYTF
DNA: TGTGCCAGCTCACCGGGGACAGAAAACTATGGCTACACCTTC

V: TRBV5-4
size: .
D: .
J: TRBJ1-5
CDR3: CASSLDSGGPQHF
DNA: TGTGCCAGCAGCTTGGACAGCGGCGGGCCCCAGCATTTT

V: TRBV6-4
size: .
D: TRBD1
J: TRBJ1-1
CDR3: CAIPDRERYAFF
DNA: TGTGCCATCCCGGACAGGGAGCGTTACGCTTTCTTT

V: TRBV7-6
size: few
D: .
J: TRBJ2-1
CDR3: CASSQISGDNEQFF
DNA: TGTGCCAGCAGCCAGATATCCGGGGATAATGAGCAGTTCTTC

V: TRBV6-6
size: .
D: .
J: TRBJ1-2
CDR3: CASSSIRGKDGYTF
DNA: TGTGCCAGCAGTTCGATCAGGGGTAAGGATGGCTACACCTTC

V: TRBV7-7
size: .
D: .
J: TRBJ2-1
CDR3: CASSFGTTLGNEQFF
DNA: TGTGCCAGCAGCTTCGGGACCACTCTGGGGAATGAGCAGTTCTTC

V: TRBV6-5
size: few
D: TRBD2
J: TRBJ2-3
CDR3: CASSIELGGTDTQYF
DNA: TGTGCCAGCAGTATTGAGTTGGGGGGGACAGATACGCAGTATTTT

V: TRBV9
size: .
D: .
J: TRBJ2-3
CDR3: CASSRGNTDTQYF
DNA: TGTGCCAGCAGCAGGGGTAACACAGATACGCAGTATTTT

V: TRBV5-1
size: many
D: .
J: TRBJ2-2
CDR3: CASSLEPTGELFF
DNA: TGCGCCAGCAGCTTGGAACCCACCGGGGAGCTGTTTTTT

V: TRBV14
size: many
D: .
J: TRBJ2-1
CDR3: CASSREPGSKSYNEQFF
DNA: TGTGCCAGCAGCCGAGAACCGGGGTCGAAATCCTACAATGAGCAGTTCTTC

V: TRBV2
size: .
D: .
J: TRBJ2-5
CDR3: CASKEETQYF
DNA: TGTGCCAGCAAGGAAGAGACCCAGTACTTC

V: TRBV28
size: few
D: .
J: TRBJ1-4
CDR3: CASSFSGTLKGLFF
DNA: TGTGCCAGCAGTTTCTCGGGCACGCTGAAGGGACTGTTTTTT

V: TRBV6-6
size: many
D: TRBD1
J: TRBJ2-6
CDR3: CASSYPGGQGSGANVLTF
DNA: TGTGCCAGCAGTTACCCTGGGGGACAGGGCTCTGGGGCCAACGTCCTGACTTTC

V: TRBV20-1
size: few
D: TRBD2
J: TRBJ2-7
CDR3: CSARVRGGRDEQYF
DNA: TGCAGTGCTAGAGTCCGGGGGGGCAGGGACGAGCAGTACTTC

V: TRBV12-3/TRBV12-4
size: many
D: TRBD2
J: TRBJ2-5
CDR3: CASTLGAGEGTQYF
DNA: TGTGCCAGCACCCTTGGGGCGGGGGAGGGGACCCAGTACTTC

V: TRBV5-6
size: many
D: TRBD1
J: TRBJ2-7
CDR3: CASSSMRTGTNEQYF
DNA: TGTGCCAGCAGCTCGATGAGGACAGGGACCAACGAGCAGTACTTC

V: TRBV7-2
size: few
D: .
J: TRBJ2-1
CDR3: CASSFPFSYNEQFF
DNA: TGTGCCAGCAGCTTCCCATTTTCCTACAATGAGCAGTTCTTC

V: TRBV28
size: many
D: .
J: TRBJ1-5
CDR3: CASSLISGGQYNQPQHF
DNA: TGTGCCAGCAGTTTAATTTCCGGCGGACAGTACAATCAGCCCCAGCATTTT

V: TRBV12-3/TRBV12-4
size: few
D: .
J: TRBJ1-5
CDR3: CASSFSEQGGPQHF
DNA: TGTGCCAGCAGTTTTTCCGAACAGGGTGGGCCCCAGCATTTT

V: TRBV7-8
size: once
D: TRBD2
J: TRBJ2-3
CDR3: CASSPGEAGGWDTQYF
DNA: TGTGCCAGCAGCCCGGGGGAGGCGGGGGGGTGGGATACGCAGTATTTT

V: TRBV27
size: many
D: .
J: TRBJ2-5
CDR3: CASSFRRRSDTKETQYF
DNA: TGTGCCAGCAGTTTCCGTCGGCGCAGCGATACTAAAGAGACCCAGTACTTC

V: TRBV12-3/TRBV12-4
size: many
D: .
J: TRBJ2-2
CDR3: CASSYHGAITGELFF
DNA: TGTGCCAGCAGCTACCACGGGGCCATCACCGGGGAGCTGTTTTTT

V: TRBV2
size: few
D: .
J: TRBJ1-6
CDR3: CASGTLGLNNSPLHF
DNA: TGTGCCAGCGGTACGCTCGGTCTTAATAATTCACCCCTCCACTTT

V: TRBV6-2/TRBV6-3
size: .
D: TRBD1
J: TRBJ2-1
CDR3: CASSLAEGAGYNEQFF
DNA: TGTGCCAGCAGCCTTGCCGAGGGGGCCGGTTACAATGAGCAGTTCTTC

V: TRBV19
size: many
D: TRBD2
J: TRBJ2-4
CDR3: CASRGLAQGNIQYF
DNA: TGTGCCAGTAGGGGACTAGCTCAGGGTAACATTCAGTACTTC

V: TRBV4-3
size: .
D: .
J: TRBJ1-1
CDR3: CASSQDPRQKMNTEAFF
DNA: TGCGCCAGCAGCCAAGATCCTAGGCAGAAAATGAACACTGAAGCTTTCTTT

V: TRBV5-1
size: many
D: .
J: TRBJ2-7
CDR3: CASSFLLGVDSPYEQYF
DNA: TGCGCCAGCAGCTTCCTGTTAGGGGTGGACAGCCCCTACGAGCAGTACTTC

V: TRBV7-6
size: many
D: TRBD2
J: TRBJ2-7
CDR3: CASSTSGATYEQYF
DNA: TGTGCCAGCAGCACTAGCGGGGCGACCTACGAGCAGTACTTC

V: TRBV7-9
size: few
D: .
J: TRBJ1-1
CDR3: CASSANRHEAFF
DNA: TGTGCCAGCAGCGCTAATCGACACGAAGCTTTCTTT

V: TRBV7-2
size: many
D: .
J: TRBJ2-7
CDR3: CASTPGSSYEQYF
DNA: TGTGCCAGCACCCCCGGTTCTTCCTACGAGCAGTACTTC

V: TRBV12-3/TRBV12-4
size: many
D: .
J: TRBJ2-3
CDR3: CASSRPPDSLAQYF
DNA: TGTGCCAGCAGCCGGCCTCCGGACAGTTTAGCGCAGTATTTT

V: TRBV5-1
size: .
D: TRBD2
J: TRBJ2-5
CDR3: CASSSTSAETQYF
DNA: TGCGCCAGCAGCTCGACTAGCGCGGAGACCCAGTACTTC

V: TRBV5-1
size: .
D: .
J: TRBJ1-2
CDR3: CASSLGLEGSYGYTF
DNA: TGCGCCAGCAGCTTGGGTCTTGAAGGGAGCTATGGCTACACCTTC

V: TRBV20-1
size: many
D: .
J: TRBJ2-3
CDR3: CSAPPREDTQYF
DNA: TGCAGTGCTCCTCCTAGGGAGGATACGCAGTATTTT

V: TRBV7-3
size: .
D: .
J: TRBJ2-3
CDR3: CASSLNSADTQYF
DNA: TGTGCCAGCAGCCTAAACAGCGCAGATACGCAGTATTTT

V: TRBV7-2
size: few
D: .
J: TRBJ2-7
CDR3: CASSFTSSGEQYF
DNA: TGTGCCAGCAGTTTCACTAGCTCGGGGGAGCAGTACTTC

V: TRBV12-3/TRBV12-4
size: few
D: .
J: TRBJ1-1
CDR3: CASSRQYPTAEAFF
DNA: TGTGCCAGCAGCCGACAGTATCCCACAGCTGAAGCTTTCTTT

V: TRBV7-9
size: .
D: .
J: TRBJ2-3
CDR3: CASSGTRLLLDTQYF
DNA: TGTGCCAGCAGCGGGACCCGCCTCTTACTGGATACGCAGTATTTT

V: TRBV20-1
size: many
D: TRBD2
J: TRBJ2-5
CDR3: CSARGTSGGTEETQYF
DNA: TGCAGTGCTCGAGGGACTAGCGGGGGAACCGAAGAGACCCAGTACTTC

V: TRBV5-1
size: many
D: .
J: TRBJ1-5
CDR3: CASSPDPGPNQPQHF
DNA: TGCGCCAGCAGCCCCGACCCAGGTCCTAATCAGCCCCAGCATTTT

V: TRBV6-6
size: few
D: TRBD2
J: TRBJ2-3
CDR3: CASSNPLAGGTDTQYF
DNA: TGTGCCAGCAGCAACCCACTAGCGGGGGGGACAGATACGCAGTATTTT

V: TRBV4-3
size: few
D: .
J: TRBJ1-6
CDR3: CASSQEVAGYNSPLHF
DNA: TGCGCCAGCAGCCAAGAGGTGGCAGGGTATAATTCACCCCTCCACTTT

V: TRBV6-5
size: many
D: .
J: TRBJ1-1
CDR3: CASSYRIVTGTEAFF
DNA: TGTGCCAGCAGTTACCGAATCGTGACGGGCACTGAAGCTTTCTTT

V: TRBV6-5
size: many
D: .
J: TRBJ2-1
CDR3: CASRAVGYNEQFF
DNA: TGTGCCAGCAGGGCGGTGGGGTACAATGAGCAGTTCTTC

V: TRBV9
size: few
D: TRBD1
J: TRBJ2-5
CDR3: CASSPRRMGQPETQYF
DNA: TGTGCCAGCAGCCCGCGGAGGATGGGACAGCCGGAGACCCAGTACTTC

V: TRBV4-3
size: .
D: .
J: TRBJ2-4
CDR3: CASSQDAGSRPLLAKNIQYF
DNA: TGCGCCAGCAGCCAAGATGCGGGTAGCAGGCCGTTATTGGCCAAAAACATTCAGTACTTC

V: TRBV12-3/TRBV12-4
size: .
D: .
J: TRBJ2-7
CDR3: CASSRGGHAYEQYF
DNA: TGTGCCAGCAGTCGAGGGGGTCACGCCTACGAGCAGTACTTC

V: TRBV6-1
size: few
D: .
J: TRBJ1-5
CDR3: CASSPTVSLNQPQHF
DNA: TGTGCCAGCAGCCCGACAGTTTCTCTCAATCAGCCCCAGCATTTT

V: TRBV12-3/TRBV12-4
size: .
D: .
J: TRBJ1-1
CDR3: CASSDGTRNTEAFF
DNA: TGTGCCAGCAGCGACGGAACAAGGAACACTGAAGCTTTCTTT

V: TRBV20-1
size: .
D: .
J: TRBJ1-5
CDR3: CSARVPPGQPQHF
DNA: TGCAGTGCTAGAGTTCCCCCCGGGCAGCCCCAGCATTTT

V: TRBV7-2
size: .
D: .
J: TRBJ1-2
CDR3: CASSPQADYGYTF
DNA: TGTGCCAGCAGCCCCCAGGCCGACTATGGCTACACCTTC